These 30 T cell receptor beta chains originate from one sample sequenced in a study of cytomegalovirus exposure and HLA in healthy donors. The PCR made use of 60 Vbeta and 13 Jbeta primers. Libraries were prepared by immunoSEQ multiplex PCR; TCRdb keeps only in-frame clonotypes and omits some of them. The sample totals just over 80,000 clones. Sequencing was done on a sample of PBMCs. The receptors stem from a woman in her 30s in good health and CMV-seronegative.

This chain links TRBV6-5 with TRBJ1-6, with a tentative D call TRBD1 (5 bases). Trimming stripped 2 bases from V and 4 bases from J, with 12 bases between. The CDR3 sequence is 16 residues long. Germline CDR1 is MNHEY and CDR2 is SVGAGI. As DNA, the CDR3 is TGTGCCAGCAGTTACATACGACAGTCATATAATTCACCCCTCCACTTT. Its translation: CASSYIRQSYNSPLHF.

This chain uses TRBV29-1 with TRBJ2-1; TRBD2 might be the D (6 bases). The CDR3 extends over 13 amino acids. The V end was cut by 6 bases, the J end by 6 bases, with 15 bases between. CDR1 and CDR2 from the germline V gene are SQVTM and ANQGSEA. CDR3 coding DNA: TGCAGCGTGGCCCGGGGACTCGGCAATGAGCAGTTCTTC. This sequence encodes CSVARGLGNEQFF.

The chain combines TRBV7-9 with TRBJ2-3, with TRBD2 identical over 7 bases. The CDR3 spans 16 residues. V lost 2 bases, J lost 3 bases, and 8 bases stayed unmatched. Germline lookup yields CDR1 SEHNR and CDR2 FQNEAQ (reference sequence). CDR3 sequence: CASSLLGSGETDTQYF. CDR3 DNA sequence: TGTGCCAGCAGCTTACTTGGAAGCGGGGAGACAGATACGCAGTATTTT.

The CDR3 loop is CASSLAGLAASSYNEQFF. CDR3 DNA sequence: TGCGCCAGCAGCTTGGCGGGACTAGCGGCGAGCTCCTACAATGAGCAGTTCTTC. The gene calls are TRBV5-1 and TRBJ2-1; 11 bases fit TRBD2. The CDR3 runs to 18 residues. V was pared by 0 bases and J by 0 bases, with 5 bases of the junction left unmatched. Looked up from germline, CDR1 is SGHRS and CDR2 is YFSETQ.

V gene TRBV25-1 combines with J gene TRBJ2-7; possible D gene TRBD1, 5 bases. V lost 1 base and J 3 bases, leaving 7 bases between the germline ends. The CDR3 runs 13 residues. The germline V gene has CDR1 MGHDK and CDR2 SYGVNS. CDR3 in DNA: TGTGCCAGCAGTGAATTAGACAGCTACGAGCAGTACTTC. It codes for CASSELDSYEQYF.

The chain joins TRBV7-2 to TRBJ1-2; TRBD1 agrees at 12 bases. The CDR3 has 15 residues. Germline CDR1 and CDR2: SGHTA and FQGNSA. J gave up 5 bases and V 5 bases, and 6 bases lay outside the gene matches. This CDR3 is CASSRGTGGAYGYTF. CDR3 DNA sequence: TGTGCCAGCAGCAGGGGGACAGGGGGCGCTTATGGCTACACCTTC. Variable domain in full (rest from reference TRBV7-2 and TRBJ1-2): GAGVSQSPSNKVTEKGKDVELRCDPISGHTALYWYRQSLGQGLEFLIYFQGNSAPDKSGLPSDRFSAERTGGSVSTLTIQRTQQEDSAVYLCASSRGTGGAYGYTFGSGTRLTVV.

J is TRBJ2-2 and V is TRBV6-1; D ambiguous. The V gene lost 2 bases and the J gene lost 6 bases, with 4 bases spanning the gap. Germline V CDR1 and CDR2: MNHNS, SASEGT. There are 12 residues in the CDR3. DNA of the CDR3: TGTGCCAGCAGTGAACAGGCCGGGGAGCTGTTTTTT. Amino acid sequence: CASSEQAGELFF.

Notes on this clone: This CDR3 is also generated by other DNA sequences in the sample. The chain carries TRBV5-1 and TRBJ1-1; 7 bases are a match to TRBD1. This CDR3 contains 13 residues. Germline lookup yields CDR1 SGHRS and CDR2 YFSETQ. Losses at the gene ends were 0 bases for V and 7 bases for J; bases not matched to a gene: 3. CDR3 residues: CASSLASGGEAFF. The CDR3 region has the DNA TGCGCCAGCAGCTTGGCCTCAGGGGGTGAAGCTTTCTTT.

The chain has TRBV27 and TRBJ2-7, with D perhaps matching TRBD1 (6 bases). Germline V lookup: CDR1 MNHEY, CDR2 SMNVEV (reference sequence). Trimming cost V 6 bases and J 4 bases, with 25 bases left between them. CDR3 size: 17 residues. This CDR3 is CASSAFSPTGGRYEQYF. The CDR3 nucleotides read TGTGCCAGCAGCGCCTTTTCTCCGACAGGTGGTAGATACGAGCAGTACTTC.

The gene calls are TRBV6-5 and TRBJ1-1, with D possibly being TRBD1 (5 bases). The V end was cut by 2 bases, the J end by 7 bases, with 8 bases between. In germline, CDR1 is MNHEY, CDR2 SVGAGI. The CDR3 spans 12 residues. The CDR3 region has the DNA TGTGCCAGCAGTTACGGCCAGGGTGAAGCTTTCTTT. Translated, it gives CASSYGQGEAFF.

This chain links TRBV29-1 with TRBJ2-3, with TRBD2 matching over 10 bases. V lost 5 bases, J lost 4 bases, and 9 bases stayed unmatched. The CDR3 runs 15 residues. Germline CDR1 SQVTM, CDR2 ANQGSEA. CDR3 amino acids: CSVPGLAANPDTQYF. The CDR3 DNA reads TGCAGCGTTCCAGGACTAGCGGCAAATCCAGATACGCAGTATTTT.

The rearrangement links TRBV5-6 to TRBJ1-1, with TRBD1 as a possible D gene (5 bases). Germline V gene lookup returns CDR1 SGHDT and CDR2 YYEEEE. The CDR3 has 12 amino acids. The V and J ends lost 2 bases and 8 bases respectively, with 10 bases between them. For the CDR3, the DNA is TGTGCCAGCAGCTTTACACGGGGGGAAGCTTTCTTT. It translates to CASSFTRGEAFF. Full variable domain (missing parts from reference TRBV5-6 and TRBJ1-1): DAGVTQSPTHLIKTRGQQVTLRCSPKSGHDTVSWYQQALGQGPQFIFQYYEEEERQRGNFPDRFSGHQFPNYSSELNVNALLLGDSALYLCASSFTRGEAFFGQGTRLTVV.

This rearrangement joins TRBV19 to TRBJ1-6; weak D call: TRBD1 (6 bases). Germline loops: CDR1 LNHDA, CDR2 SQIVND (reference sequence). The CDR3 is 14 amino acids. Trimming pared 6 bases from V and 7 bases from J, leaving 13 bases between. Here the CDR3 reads CASRNQGFNSPLHF. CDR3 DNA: TGTGCCAGTAGGAATCAGGGGTTCAATTCACCCCTCCACTTT.

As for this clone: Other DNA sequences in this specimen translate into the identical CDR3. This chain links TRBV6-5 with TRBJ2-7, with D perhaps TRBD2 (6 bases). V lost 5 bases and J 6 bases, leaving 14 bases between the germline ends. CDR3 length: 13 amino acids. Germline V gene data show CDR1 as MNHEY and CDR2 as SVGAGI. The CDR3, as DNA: TGTGCCAGCAGTCCAATGGGGGGAGGCGAGCAGTACTTC. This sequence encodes CASSPMGGGEQYF.

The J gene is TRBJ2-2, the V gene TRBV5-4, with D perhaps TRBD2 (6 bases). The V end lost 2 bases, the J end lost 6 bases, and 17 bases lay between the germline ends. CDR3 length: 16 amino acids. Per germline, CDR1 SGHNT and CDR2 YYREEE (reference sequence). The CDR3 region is CASSFRDSEYPGELFF. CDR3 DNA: TGTGCCAGCAGCTTCCGGGACTCTGAATACCCCGGGGAGCTGTTTTTT. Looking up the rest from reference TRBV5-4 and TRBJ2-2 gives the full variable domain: ETGVTQSPTHLIKTRGQQVTLRCSSQSGHNTVSWYQQALGQGPQFIFQYYREEENGRGNFPPRFSGLQFPNYSSELNVNALELDDSALYLCASSFRDSEYPGELFFGEGSRLTVL.

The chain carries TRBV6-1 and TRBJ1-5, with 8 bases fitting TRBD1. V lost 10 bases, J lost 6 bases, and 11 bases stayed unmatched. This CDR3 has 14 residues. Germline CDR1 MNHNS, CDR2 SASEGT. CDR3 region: CAIEDRAGAQPQHF. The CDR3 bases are TGTGCCATTGAGGACAGGGCTGGGGCTCAGCCCCAGCATTTT.

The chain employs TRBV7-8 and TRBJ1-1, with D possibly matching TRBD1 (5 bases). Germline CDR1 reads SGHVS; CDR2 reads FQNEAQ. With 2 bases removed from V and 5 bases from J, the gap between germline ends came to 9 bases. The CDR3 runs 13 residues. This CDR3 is CASSLRSGTEAFF. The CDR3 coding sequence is TGTGCCAGCAGCTTAAGGTCAGGGACTGAAGCTTTCTTT. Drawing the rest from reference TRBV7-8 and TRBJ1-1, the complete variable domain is GAGVSQSPRYKVAKRGQDVALRCDPISGHVSLFWYQQALGQGPEFLTYFQNEAQLDKSGLPSDRFFAERPEGSVSTLKIQRTQQEDSAVYLCASSLRSGTEAFFGQGTRLTVV.

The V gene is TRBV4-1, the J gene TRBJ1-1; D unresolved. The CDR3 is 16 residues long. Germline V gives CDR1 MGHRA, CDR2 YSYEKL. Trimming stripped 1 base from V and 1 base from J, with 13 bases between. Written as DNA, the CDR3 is TGCGCCAGCAGCCAAGTTCCGTATGGAGAGAACACTGAAGCTTTCTTT. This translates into CASSQVPYGENTEAFF.

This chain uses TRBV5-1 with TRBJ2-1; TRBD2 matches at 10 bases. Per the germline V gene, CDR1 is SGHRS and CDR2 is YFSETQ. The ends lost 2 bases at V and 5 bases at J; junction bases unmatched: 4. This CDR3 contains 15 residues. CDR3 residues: CASSLRTSGDNEQFF. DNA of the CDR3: TGCGCCAGCAGCTTAAGGACTAGCGGCGACAATGAGCAGTTCTTC.

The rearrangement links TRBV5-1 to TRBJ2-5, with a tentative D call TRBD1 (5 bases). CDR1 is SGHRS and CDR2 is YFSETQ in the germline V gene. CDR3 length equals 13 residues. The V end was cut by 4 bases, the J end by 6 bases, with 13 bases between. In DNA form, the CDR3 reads TGCGCCAGCAGCCAACAGGTCAGCAAGACCCAGTACTTC. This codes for CASSQQVSKTQYF.

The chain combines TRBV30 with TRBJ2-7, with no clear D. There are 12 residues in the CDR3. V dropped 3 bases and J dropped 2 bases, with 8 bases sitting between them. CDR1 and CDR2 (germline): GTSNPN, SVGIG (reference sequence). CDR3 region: CAWSYLPYEQYF. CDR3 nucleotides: TGTGCCTGGAGCTATCTTCCCTACGAGCAGTACTTC. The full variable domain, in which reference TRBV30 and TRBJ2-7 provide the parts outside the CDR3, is SQTIHQWPATLVQPVGSPLSLECTVEGTSNPNLYWYRQAAGRGLQLLFYSVGIGQISSEVPQNLSASRPQDRQFILSSKKLLLSDSGFYLCAWSYLPYEQYFGPGTRLTVT.

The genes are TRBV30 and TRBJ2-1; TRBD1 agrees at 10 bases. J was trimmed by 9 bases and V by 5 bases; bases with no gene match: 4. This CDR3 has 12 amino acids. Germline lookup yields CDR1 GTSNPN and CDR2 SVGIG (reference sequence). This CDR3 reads CAWGTGVGEQFF. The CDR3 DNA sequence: TGTGCCTGGGGGACAGGGGTAGGTGAGCAGTTCTTC. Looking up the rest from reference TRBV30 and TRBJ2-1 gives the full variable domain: SQTIHQWPATLVQPVGSPLSLECTVEGTSNPNLYWYRQAAGRGLQLLFYSVGIGQISSEVPQNLSASRPQDRQFILSSKKLLLSDSGFYLCAWGTGVGEQFFGPGTRLTVL.

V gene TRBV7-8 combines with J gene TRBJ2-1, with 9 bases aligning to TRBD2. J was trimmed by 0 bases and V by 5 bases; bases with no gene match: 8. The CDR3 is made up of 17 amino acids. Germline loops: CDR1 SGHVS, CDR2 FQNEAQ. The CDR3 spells CASSPLSGSGSYNEQFF. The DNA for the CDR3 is TGTGCCAGCAGCCCCCTTAGCGGGAGCGGCTCCTACAATGAGCAGTTCTTC.

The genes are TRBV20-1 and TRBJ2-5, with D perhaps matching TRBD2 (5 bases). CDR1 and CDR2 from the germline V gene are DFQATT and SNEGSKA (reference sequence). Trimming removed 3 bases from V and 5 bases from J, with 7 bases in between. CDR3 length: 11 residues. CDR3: CSASREETQYF. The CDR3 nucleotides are TGCAGTGCTAGTAGGGAGGAGACCCAGTACTTC.

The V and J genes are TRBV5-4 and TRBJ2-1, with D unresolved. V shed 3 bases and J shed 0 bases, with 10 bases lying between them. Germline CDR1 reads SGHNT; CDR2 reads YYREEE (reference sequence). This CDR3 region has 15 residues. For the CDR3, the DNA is TGTGCCAGCAGCTCAGGCCAGACCTCCTACAATGAGCAGTTCTTC. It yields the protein CASSSGQTSYNEQFF.

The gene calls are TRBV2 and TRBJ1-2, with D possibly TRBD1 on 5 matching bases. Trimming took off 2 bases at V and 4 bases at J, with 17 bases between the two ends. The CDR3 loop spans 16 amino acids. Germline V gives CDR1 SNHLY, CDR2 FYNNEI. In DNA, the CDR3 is TGTGCCAGCAGTGAAAAGGGGAACCTACTGGGCTATGGCTACACCTTC. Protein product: CASSEKGNLLGYGYTF.

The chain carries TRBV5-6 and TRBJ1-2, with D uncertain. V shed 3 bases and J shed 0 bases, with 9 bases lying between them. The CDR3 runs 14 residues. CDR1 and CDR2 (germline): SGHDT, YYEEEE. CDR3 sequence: CASSSRRANYGYTF. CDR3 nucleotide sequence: TGTGCCAGCAGCTCCAGACGGGCTAACTATGGCTACACCTTC.

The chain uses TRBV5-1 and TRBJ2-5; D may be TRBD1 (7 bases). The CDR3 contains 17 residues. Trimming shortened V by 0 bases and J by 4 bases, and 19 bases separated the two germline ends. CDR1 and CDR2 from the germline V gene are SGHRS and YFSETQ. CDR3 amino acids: CASSLGAGGIGRETQYF. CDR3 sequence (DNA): TGCGCCAGCAGCTTGGGGGCAGGGGGGATAGGCCGAGAGACCCAGTACTTC.

CDR3 DNA: TGTGCCAGCAACCTCGGGACAGCCTACGAGCAGTACTTC. Amino acids: CASNLGTAYEQYF. The chain couples TRBV7-6 to TRBJ2-7; 7 bases match TRBD1. J was trimmed by 2 bases and V by 7 bases; bases with no gene match: 5. Germline CDR1 SGHVS, CDR2 FNYEAQ. There are 13 residues in the CDR3. Together with reference TRBV7-6 and TRBJ2-7, the CDR3 gives the full variable domain: GAGVSQSPRYKVTKRGQDVALRCDPISGHVSLYWYRQALGQGPEFLTYFNYEAQQDKSGLPNDRFSAERPEGSISTLTIQRTEQRDSAMYRCASNLGTAYEQYFGPGTRLTVT.

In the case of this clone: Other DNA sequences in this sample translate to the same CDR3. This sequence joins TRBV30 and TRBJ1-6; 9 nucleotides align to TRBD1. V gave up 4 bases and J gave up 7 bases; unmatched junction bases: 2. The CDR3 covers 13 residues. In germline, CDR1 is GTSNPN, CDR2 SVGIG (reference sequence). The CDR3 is CAWTGQGNSPLHF. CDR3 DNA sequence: TGTGCCTGGACTGGACAGGGGAATTCACCCCTCCACTTT.